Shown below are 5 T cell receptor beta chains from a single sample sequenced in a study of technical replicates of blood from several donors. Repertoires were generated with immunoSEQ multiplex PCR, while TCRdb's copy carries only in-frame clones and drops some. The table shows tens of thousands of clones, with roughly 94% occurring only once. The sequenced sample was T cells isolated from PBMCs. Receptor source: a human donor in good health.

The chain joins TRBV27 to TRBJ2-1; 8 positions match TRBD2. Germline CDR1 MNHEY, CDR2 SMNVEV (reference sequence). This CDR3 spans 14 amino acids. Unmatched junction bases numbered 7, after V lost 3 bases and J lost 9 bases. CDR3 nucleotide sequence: TGTGCCAGCAGTTTTTCCAGCGGGGGACCTGAGCAGTTCTTC. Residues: CASSFSSGGPEQFF.

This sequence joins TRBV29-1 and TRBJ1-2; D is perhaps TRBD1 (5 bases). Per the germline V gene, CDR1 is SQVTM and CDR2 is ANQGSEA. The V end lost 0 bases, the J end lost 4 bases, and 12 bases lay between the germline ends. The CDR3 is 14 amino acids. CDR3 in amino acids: CSVEDDRKFYGYTF. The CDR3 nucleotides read TGCAGCGTTGAAGACGACAGAAAATTCTATGGCTACACCTTC.

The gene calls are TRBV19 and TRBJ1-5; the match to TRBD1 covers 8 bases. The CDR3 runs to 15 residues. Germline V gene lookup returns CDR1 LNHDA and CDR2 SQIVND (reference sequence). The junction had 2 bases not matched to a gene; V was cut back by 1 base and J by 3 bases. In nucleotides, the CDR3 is TGTGCCAGTAGTATAGGGACAGGGTCCAATCAGCCCCAGCATTTT. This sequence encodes CASSIGTGSNQPQHF.

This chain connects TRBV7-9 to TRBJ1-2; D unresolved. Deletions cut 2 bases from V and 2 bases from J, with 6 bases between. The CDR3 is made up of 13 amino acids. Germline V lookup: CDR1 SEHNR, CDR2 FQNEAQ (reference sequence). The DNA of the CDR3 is TGTGCCAGCAGCTTAAGTCTAAACTATGGCTACACCTTC. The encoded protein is CASSLSLNYGYTF. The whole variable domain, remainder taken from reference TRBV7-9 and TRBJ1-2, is DTGVSQNPRHKITKRGQNVTFRCDPISEHNRLYWYRQTLGQGPEFLTYFQNEAQLEKSRLLSDRFSAERPKGSFSTLEIQRTEQGDSAMYLCASSLSLNYGYTFGSGTRLTVV.

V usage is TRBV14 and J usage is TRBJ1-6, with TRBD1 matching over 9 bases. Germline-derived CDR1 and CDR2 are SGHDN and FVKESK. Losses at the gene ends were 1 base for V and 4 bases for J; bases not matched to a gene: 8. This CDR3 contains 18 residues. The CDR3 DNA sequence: TGTGCCAGCAGCCAAGGATTTACAGGGGGCAATTATAATTCACCCCTCCACTTT. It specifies CASSQGFTGGNYNSPLHF.